Listed below are T cell receptor beta chains from one sample, sequenced in a study of T cell clones after liver transplantation. Sequencing was performed with immunoSEQ multiplex PCR; in TCRdb, only in-frame clones are kept and a portion is missing. The data hold tens of thousands of clones, with about 84% observed a single time. Sequenced material: CD4+ T cells from blood, taken approximately 3.5 years after liver transplant. The receptors derive from a human patient who received a liver transplant. Some T cells may have originated in the graft donor. Each CDR3 is given with its conserved first and last residue. Each record gives: J gene, CDR3 length, D gene, clone size, V gene, CDR3 protein, CDR3 DNA. A D gene is named only where the DNA matches it firmly. Size is stated for part of the rows, as once, few or many counts, or as a class when the clone is expanded.

>TRBJ2-1|16|.|.|TRBV28
CASSLSMGASYNEQFF
TGTGCCAGCAGTTTATCGATGGGAGCGAGCTACAATGAGCAGTTCTTC
>TRBJ1-3|16|TRBD1|.|TRBV9
CASSVQGALSGNTIYF
TGTGCCAGCAGCGTGCAGGGGGCTCTCTCTGGAAACACCATATATTTT
>TRBJ2-5|18|TRBD2|.|TRBV10-3
CAISGGAPGLAGEETQYF
TGTGCCATCAGTGGGGGGGCTCCGGGACTAGCGGGAGAAGAGACCCAGTACTTC
>TRBJ2-5|13|.|.|TRBV19
CASGSWGQETQYF
TGTGCCAGTGGCTCATGGGGCCAAGAGACCCAGTACTTC
>TRBJ1-2|13|.|once|TRBV5-4
CASSQVSEGGYTF
TGTGCCAGCAGCCAAGTCTCAGAAGGTGGCTACACCTTC
>TRBJ2-3|19|TRBD2|.|TRBV15
CATSRGPGLAGGRGDTQYF
TGTGCCACCAGCAGAGGACCGGGACTAGCGGGAGGGCGGGGAGATACGCAGTATTTT
>TRBJ1-1|13|TRBD1|.|TRBV28
CASRDRGGTEAFF
TGTGCCAGCAGGGACAGGGGGGGCACTGAAGCTTTCTTT
>TRBJ2-7|18|.|.|TRBV28
CASSFIARGLALTYEQYF
TGTGCCAGCAGTTTTATCGCAAGGGGGCTAGCGCTAACCTACGAGCAGTACTTC
>TRBJ2-3|13|.|.|TRBV10-2
CASRLAVTDTQYF
TGCGCCAGCAGGTTGGCGGTCACAGATACGCAGTATTTT
>TRBJ1-2|13|TRBD1|.|TRBV28
CASSLRQGVGYTF
TGTGCCAGCAGTTTAAGACAGGGGGTTGGCTACACCTTC
>TRBJ2-5|16|TRBD2|.|TRBV27
CASSSLAGGKQETQYF
TGTGCCAGCAGTTCCTTAGCGGGAGGGAAGCAAGAGACCCAGTACTTC
>TRBJ1-2|14|.|.|TRBV5-1
CASSLSTSLYGYTF
TGCGCCAGCAGCTTAAGTACATCCCTCTATGGCTACACCTTC
>TRBJ2-7|14|.|.|TRBV6-5
CASSSYGGGAEQYF
TGTGCCAGCAGTTCCTACGGAGGGGGGGCCGAGCAGTACTTC
>TRBJ2-7|17|.|.|TRBV18
CASSLLVGTETRGEQYF
TGTGCCAGCTCACTGCTAGTAGGGACGGAAACTCGCGGGGAGCAGTACTTC
>TRBJ2-1|16|.|few|TRBV7-2
CASSPGAGLSYNEQFF
TGTGCCAGCAGCCCCGGGGCCGGTTTGTCCTACAATGAGCAGTTCTTC
>TRBJ1-3|13|.|.|TRBV10-1
CASSTGVGNTIYF
TGCGCCAGCAGTACAGGTGTTGGAAACACCATATATTTT
>TRBJ2-6|18|TRBD2|few|TRBV5-6
CASSLPGAGASGANVLTF
TGTGCCAGCAGCCTCCCGGGAGCGGGAGCTTCTGGCGCCAACGTCCTGACTTTC
>TRBJ2-5|15|TRBD2|.|TRBV7-6
CASSLRGLAAGEQYF
TGTGCCAGCAGCTTACGGGGACTAGCGGCCGGGGAGCAGTACTTC
>TRBJ2-7|16|.|once|TRBV27
CASSLYSGTSSYEQYF
TGTGCCAGCAGTTTATACTCCGGGACAAGCTCCTACGAGCAGTACTTC
>TRBJ1-4|15|TRBD1|.|TRBV7-9
CASSLTGGIGEKLFF
TGTGCCAGCAGCTTAACAGGGGGCATAGGTGAAAAACTGTTTTTT
>TRBJ2-4|14|.|.|TRBV2
CASSPTGAKNIQYF
TGTGCCAGCAGCCCGACCGGGGCCAAAAACATTCAGTACTTC
>TRBJ2-1|17|.|once|TRBV4-1
CASSPHSSASSYNEQFF
TGCGCCAGCAGCCCACATTCGTCGGCCAGCTCCTACAATGAGCAGTTCTTC
>TRBJ2-7|15|.|.|TRBV19
CASSKGQGRIYEQYF
TGTGCCAGTAGTAAGGGGCAGGGGAGGATCTACGAGCAGTACTTC
>TRBJ2-7|15|.|once|TRBV5-6
CASIRRAGGSYEQYF
TGTGCCAGCATTCGGAGGGCAGGGGGCTCCTACGAGCAGTACTTC
>TRBJ2-3|13|.|.|TRBV5-1
CASSGQGTDTQYF
TGCGCCAGCAGCGGGCAGGGCACAGATACGCAGTATTTT
>TRBJ2-7|15|.|.|TRBV11-2
CASSSPRGSLYEQYF
TGTGCCAGCAGCTCCCCCCGTGGTAGCTTATACGAGCAGTACTTC
>TRBJ2-7|15|.|.|TRBV6-1
CASSEQVSGGDEQYF
TGTGCCAGCAGTGAACAGGTGTCAGGAGGAGACGAGCAGTACTTC
>TRBJ1-2|14|TRBD1|.|TRBV5-4
CASSPGQGLYGYTF
TGTGCCAGCAGCCCAGGACAGGGCCTCTATGGCTACACCTTC
>TRBJ2-1|13|.|.|TRBV18
CASSPRSDNEQFF
TGTGCCAGCTCACCCCGGAGTGACAATGAGCAGTTCTTC
>TRBJ2-5|14|TRBD2|once|TRBV7-2
CASSHGGMGETQYF
TGTGCCAGCAGCCACGGGGGGATGGGAGAGACCCAGTACTTC
>TRBJ2-1|13|.|.|TRBV10-1
CASSEYPTGEQFF
TGCGCCAGCAGTGAGTACCCCACCGGTGAGCAGTTCTTC
>TRBJ2-7|15|.|.|TRBV10-1
CASSENQGKKYEQYF
TGCGCCAGCAGTGAAAACCAGGGGAAAAAATACGAGCAGTACTTC
>TRBJ2-5|15|.|.|TRBV6-5
CASRSSGLGEETQYF
TGTGCCAGCAGGTCATCGGGATTGGGGGAAGAGACCCAGTACTTC
>TRBJ1-2|17|.|many|TRBV28
CASSRLSTSGTDYGYTF
TGTGCCAGCAGTCGCCTGTCCACCTCCGGGACGGATTATGGCTACACCTTC
>TRBJ2-4|13|TRBD2|.|TRBV7-2
CASSPRGGGIQYF
TGTGCCAGCAGCCCTCGTGGGGGGGGCATTCAGTACTTC
>TRBJ2-2|16|TRBD2|few|TRBV11-2
CASSLLAGGNTGELFF
TGTGCCAGCAGCTTACTGGCGGGAGGGAACACCGGGGAGCTGTTTTTT
>TRBJ1-2|13|.|.|TRBV28
CASSPGWARGYTF
TGTGCCAGCAGCCCCGGGTGGGCAAGAGGCTACACCTTC
>TRBJ1-1|13|.|.|TRBV7-9
CASSQQGGTEAFF
TGTGCCAGCAGTCAACAGGGAGGCACTGAAGCTTTCTTT
>TRBJ2-3|16|TRBD1|.|TRBV5-1
CASSLGAGTGVDTQYF
TGCGCCAGCAGCTTGGGGGCCGGGACAGGGGTAGATACGCAGTATTTT
>TRBJ1-2|14|.|.|TRBV28
CASSPSQVIYGYTF
TGTGCCAGCAGTCCAAGTCAGGTGATCTATGGCTACACCTTC
>TRBJ1-2|15|.|.|TRBV12-5
CASGLGRQKNYGYTF
TGTGCTAGTGGTTTGGGACGCCAGAAAAACTATGGCTACACCTTC
>TRBJ2-5|15|TRBD1|once|TRBV5-1
CASKYQGANQETQYF
TGCGCCAGCAAATATCAGGGGGCGAATCAAGAGACCCAGTACTTC
>TRBJ1-5|15|.|.|TRBV2
CASRDRAFGSQPQHF
TGTGCCAGCAGAGACCGGGCCTTCGGGAGTCAGCCCCAGCATTTT
>TRBJ2-2|15|TRBD2|.|TRBV2
CASLAGEFNTGELFF
TGTGCCAGCCTAGCGGGAGAGTTTAACACCGGGGAGCTGTTTTTT
>TRBJ2-1|13|.|.|TRBV5-1
CASSLESYNEQFF
TGCGCCAGCAGCTTGGAGAGCTACAATGAGCAGTTCTTC
>TRBJ1-3|15|.|.|TRBV7-2
CASSSRGNSGNTIYF
TGTGCCAGCAGCTCCCGGGGGAACTCTGGAAACACCATATATTTT
>TRBJ1-1|14|TRBD1|.|TRBV18
CASSPSQGATEAFF
TGTGCCAGCTCACCGAGTCAGGGGGCCACTGAAGCTTTCTTT
>TRBJ1-1|17|TRBD1|.|TRBV19
CASSLYRGSSWGTEAFF
TGTGCCAGTAGTCTCTACAGGGGTAGCTCCTGGGGCACTGAAGCTTTCTTT
>TRBJ2-1|16|.|.|TRBV28
CASSLSSKTSHNEQFF
TGTGCCAGCAGTTTATCCTCCAAGACTAGTCACAATGAGCAGTTCTTC
>TRBJ1-5|16|.|few|TRBV28
CASSLWGRRSNQPQHF
TGTGCCAGCAGTTTATGGGGAAGACGTAGCAATCAGCCCCAGCATTTT
>TRBJ1-4|14|.|.|TRBV27
CASRPVLGGGKLFF
TGTGCCAGCAGACCCGTGCTCGGGGGGGGAAAACTGTTTTTT
>TRBJ2-2|16|TRBD2|.|TRBV10-1
CASSESGDGRTGELFF
TGCGCCAGCAGTGAATCCGGGGACGGGAGGACCGGGGAGCTGTTTTTT
>TRBJ1-4|13|.|.|TRBV6-6
CASSYSNNPLLFF
TGTGCCAGCAGTTACTCGAATAACCCTTTACTGTTTTTT
>TRBJ2-7|12|.|.|TRBV28
CASSLAGYEQYF
TGTGCCAGCAGTTTAGCGGGCTACGAGCAGTACTTC
>TRBJ2-5|13|.|.|TRBV6-1
CASRGLPSETQYF
TGTGCCAGCAGGGGACTTCCTAGCGAGACCCAGTACTTC
>TRBJ2-2|18|TRBD1|.|TRBV4-3
CASSQHRQGDSNTGELFF
TGCGCCAGCAGCCAACACAGACAGGGCGATTCGAACACCGGGGAGCTGTTTTTT
>TRBJ1-2|16|TRBD1|.|TRBV28
CASTIPDRGANYGYTF
TGTGCCAGCACCATTCCGGACAGGGGGGCTAACTATGGCTACACCTTC
>TRBJ2-1|16|.|.|TRBV9
CASSVDGQGIYNEQFF
TGTGCCAGCAGCGTAGACGGTCAGGGAATATACAATGAGCAGTTCTTC
>TRBJ2-1|15|TRBD2|.|TRBV5-1
CASSLTSGSHNEQFF
TGCGCCAGCAGCTTGACTAGCGGGAGCCACAATGAGCAGTTCTTC
>TRBJ2-7|14|.|few|TRBV11-2
CASSSPAAPWEQYF
TGTGCCAGCAGCTCCCCGGCAGCCCCCTGGGAGCAGTACTTC